These 21 T cell receptor beta chains were all obtained from the same sample, sequenced in a study of monozygotic twins with inflammatory bowel disease. From its re-call of the 5' RACE reads, TCRdb lists each CDR3 protein once, without DNA. The sample has around 210,000 distinct CDR3 sequences. Sequencing was done on a sample of blood. The receptors here all came from a human donor with ulcerative colitis or Crohn's disease, or a healthy co-twin of an affected twin (not recorded which).

The chain joins TRBV12-3 or TRBV12-4 to TRBJ1-2. This CDR3 has 11 amino acids. CDR3: CASSTAYGYTF.

The V and J genes are TRBV29-1 and TRBJ1-2; TCRdb's D call of TRBD1 is untestable without DNA. Germline values: CDR1 SQVTM, CDR2 ANQGSEA. CDR3 length equals 12 residues. CDR3 sequence: CSGTGGRNGYTF. The full variable domain, completed using reference TRBV29-1 and TRBJ1-2, is SAVISQKPSRDICQRGTSLTIQCQVDSQVTMMFWYRQQPGQSLTLIATANQGSEATYESGFVIDKFPISRPNLTFSTLTVSNMSPEDSSIYLCSGTGGRNGYTFGSGTRLTVV.

The chain couples TRBV6-2 or TRBV6-3 to TRBJ2-7. The germline V gene encodes CDR1 MNHEY and CDR2 SVGEGT. The CDR3 has 14 residues. The CDR3 protein is CASSVRDLPREQYF.

The chain uses TRBV4-2 and TRBJ2-7. CDR1 is LGHNA, CDR2 YNFKEQ, per germline. The CDR3 loop spans 15 amino acids. CDR3 sequence reads: CASSQERLGPYEQYF.

The chain combines TRBV4-2 with TRBJ2-7; no DNA is available, so the TRBD1 call from TCRdb remains unchecked. Looked up from germline, CDR1 is LGHNA and CDR2 is YNFKEQ. CDR3 length: 14 residues. The CDR3 spells CASSPTGTGYEQYF.

The V and J genes are TRBV4-1 and TRBJ1-5. Germline V gives CDR1 MGHRA, CDR2 YSYEKL. This CDR3 has 15 amino acids. CDR3 region: CASSQVSDRNQPQHF.

J is TRBJ2-5 and V is TRBV18; as DNA is missing, the TRBD1 call by TCRdb cannot be tested. CDR1 is KGHSH and CDR2 is LQKENI in the germline V gene. This CDR3 is built from 15 residues. The CDR3 is CASSYGQGPVETQYF.

The V and J genes are TRBV5-1 and TRBJ2-7; lacking DNA, the TRBD1 call made by TCRdb goes unchecked. Germline V lookup: CDR1 SGHRS, CDR2 YFSETQ. CDR3 length: 14 residues. This CDR3 is CASSAGTLTYEQYF.

CDR3 region: CASSPLAGPEEQYF. V and J are TRBV18 and TRBJ2-7; the TCRdb call, TRBD2, lacks DNA for checking. From germline, CDR1 is KGHSH and CDR2 LQKENI. The CDR3 runs 14 residues. The full variable domain, rest sourced from reference TRBV18 and TRBJ2-7, is NAGVMQNPRHLVRRRGQEARLRCSPMKGHSHVYWYRQLPEEGLKFMVYLQKENIIDESGMPKERFSAEFPKEGPSILRIQQVVRGDSAAYFCASSPLAGPEEQYFGPGTRLTVT.

The V call is TRBV4-2, the J call TRBJ2-1; TCRdb designates TRBD2, a call that cannot be tested without DNA. Germline CDR1 and CDR2: LGHNA and YNFKEQ. The CDR3 is 16 amino acids. The CDR3 is CASSPAASGGAIEQFF.

This chain joins TRBV5-1 and TRBJ2-7; TCRdb indicates TRBD2, and absent DNA this call remains unverified. The CDR3 is 16 amino acids. Per germline, CDR1 SGHRS and CDR2 YFSETQ. CDR3 residues: CASSLGLSSGSYEQYF. Full variable domain (remainder filled in from reference TRBV5-1 and TRBJ2-7): KAGVTQTPRYLIKTRGQQVTLSCSPISGHRSVSWYQQTPGQGLQFLFEYFSETQRNKGNFPGRFSGRQFSNSRSEMNVSTLELGDSALYLCASSLGLSSGSYEQYFGPGTRLTVT.

V is TRBV7-9 and J is TRBJ1-2. This CDR3 has 13 residues. CDR1 SEHNR and CDR2 FQNEAQ come from the germline V gene (reference sequence). The CDR3 protein is CASSFTREFGYTF.

The V gene is TRBV5-1, the J gene TRBJ2-5; without DNA, the TCRdb call of TRBD1 cannot be checked. There are 15 residues in the CDR3. The germline V gene encodes CDR1 SGHRS and CDR2 YFSETQ. CDR3 loop: CASSSTGGGQETQYF.

The chain employs TRBV20-1 and TRBJ1-1; TCRdb's D call of TRBD1 is untestable without DNA. Germline CDR1 reads DFQATT; CDR2 reads SNEGSKA (reference sequence). This CDR3 comprises 14 residues. CDR3 sequence: CSARRGGGQTEAFF.

Here the CDR3 reads CASSLAWDTNTEAFF. The J gene is TRBJ1-1, the V gene TRBV5-5. Germline V gives CDR1 SGHKS, CDR2 YYEKEE (reference sequence). This CDR3 is 15 amino acids long.

The chain uses TRBV19 and TRBJ1-6. Germline V gene lookup returns CDR1 LNHDA and CDR2 SQIVND (reference sequence). This CDR3 is built from 16 residues. The CDR3 loop is CASSIGGDPGGSPLHF.

The V call is TRBV7-8, the J call TRBJ1-5; TCRdb designates TRBD1, a call that cannot be tested without DNA. CDR1 and CDR2 (germline): SGHVS, FQNEAQ. This CDR3 contains 15 residues. CDR3 loop: CASSLGGTVNQPQHF.

The chain has TRBV7-9 and TRBJ1-1; the TCRdb D gene call, TRBD1, has no DNA to confirm it. The CDR3 length is 17 residues. The germline gives CDR1 SEHNR, CDR2 FQNEAQ (reference sequence). The CDR3 sequence is CASSDWTGGSGGTEAFF.

The V gene is TRBV15, the J gene TRBJ1-5; lacking DNA, the TRBD1 call made by TCRdb goes unchecked. The CDR3 is 14 residues long. Per germline, CDR1 LNHNV and CDR2 YYDKDF (reference sequence). CDR3 sequence: CASNDRGLDQPQHF.

This chain connects TRBV12-3 or TRBV12-4 to TRBJ1-1; TCRdb names TRBD1, which stays unverified in the absence of DNA. The length of the CDR3 is 14 residues. The chain's CDR3 is CASSDNRGHTEAFF.

The chain is built from TRBV7-2 and TRBJ2-5. The CDR3 runs to 12 residues. Germline CDR1 and CDR2: SGHTA and FQGNSA. This CDR3 reads CASSFVVETQYF.